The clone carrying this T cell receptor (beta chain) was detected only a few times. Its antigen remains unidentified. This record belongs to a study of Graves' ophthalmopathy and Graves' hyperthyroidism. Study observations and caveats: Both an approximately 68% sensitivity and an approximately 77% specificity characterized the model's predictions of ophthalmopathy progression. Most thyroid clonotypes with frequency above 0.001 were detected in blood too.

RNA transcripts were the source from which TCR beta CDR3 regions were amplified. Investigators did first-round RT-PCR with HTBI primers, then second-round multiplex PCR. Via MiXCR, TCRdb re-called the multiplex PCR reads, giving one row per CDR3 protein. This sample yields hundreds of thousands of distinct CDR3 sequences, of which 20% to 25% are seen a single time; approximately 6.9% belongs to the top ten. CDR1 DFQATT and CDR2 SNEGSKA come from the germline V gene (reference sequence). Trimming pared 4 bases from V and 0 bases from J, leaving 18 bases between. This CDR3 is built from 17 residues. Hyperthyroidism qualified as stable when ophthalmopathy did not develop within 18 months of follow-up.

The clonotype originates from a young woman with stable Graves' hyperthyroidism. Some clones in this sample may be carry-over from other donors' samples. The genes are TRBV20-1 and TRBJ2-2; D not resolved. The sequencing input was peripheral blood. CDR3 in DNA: TGCAGTGCTACTGAGGTGGGCGGAAGTCCGAACACCGGGGAGCTGTTTTTT. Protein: CSATEVGGSPNTGELFF.